One sample yielded the 26 T cell receptor beta chains listed below, sequenced in a study of lymphopenia after photon versus proton radiotherapy. Only in-frame clones appear in the TCRdb table, and some are missing; sequencing was by immunoSEQ multiplex PCR. The data contain approximately 170,000 clones, approximately 90% of them seen just once; the ten biggest clones take up about 4.3%. The sample was peripheral blood, taken from a patient treated with photon-based radiotherapy. The receptors derive from a man aged 45-60 years with gastric cancer.

This sequence joins TRBV2 and TRBJ2-1; no clear D gene. The CDR3 is 13 residues long. Germline CDR1 and CDR2: SNHLY and FYNNEI. Trimming cost V 0 bases and J 6 bases, with 6 bases left between them. In nucleotides, the CDR3 is TGTGCCAGCAGTGAAGCTAGGGCCAATGAGCAGTTCTTC. Translation: CASSEARANEQFF.

The V and J genes are TRBV6-5 and TRBJ2-3, with TRBD2 matching over 10 bases. The CDR3 runs 16 residues. V trimming: 4 bases; J trimming: 1 base; junction bases outside the gene matches: 5. CDR1 and CDR2 from the germline V gene are MNHEY and SVGAGI. CDR3 bases: TGTGCCAGCAGTTCCCGGACTAGCGGACGCACAGATACGCAGTATTTT. Translation gives CASSSRTSGRTDTQYF.

The rearrangement uses TRBV4-3 and TRBJ2-1, with D possibly being TRBD2 (6 bases). Trimming removed 2 bases at V and 2 bases at J, with 13 bases between. The length of the CDR3 is 16 residues. Germline values: CDR1 LGHNA, CDR2 YSLEER. The CDR3, as DNA: TGCGCCAGCAGCCAACTCCGGGACTGGACCTACAATGAGCAGTTCTTC. As protein: CASSQLRDWTYNEQFF.

This sequence joins TRBV4-2 and TRBJ1-5; a possible D gene is TRBD1 (5 bases). Germline-derived CDR1 and CDR2 are LGHNA and YNFKEQ. This CDR3 is built from 15 residues. The germline V and J ends were trimmed by 7 bases and 1 base, with 14 bases remaining between them. CDR3 nucleotides: TGTGCCAGCACCTTAAGTGGGACGAGCAATCAGCCCCAGCATTTT. It is translated as CASTLSGTSNQPQHF.

The chain recombines TRBV19 with TRBJ1-5; D unclear. The CDR3 has 15 residues. Germline V lookup: CDR1 LNHDA, CDR2 SQIVND (reference sequence). V dropped 4 bases and J dropped 1 base, with 11 bases sitting between them. The CDR3: CASSTARGSNQPQHF. CDR3 sequence (DNA): TGTGCCAGTAGTACAGCACGAGGAAGCAATCAGCCCCAGCATTTT.

V usage is TRBV28 and J usage is TRBJ2-7, with 8 nucleotides matching TRBD2. The CDR3 has 14 amino acids. CDR1 and CDR2 (germline): MDHEN, SYDVKM. V was pared by 6 bases and J by 5 bases, with 9 bases of the junction left unmatched. DNA for the CDR3: TGTGCCAGCAGGGCAGCGGGAGTCCTCGACGAGCAGTACTTC. Translating gives CASRAAGVLDEQYF.

The chain has TRBV9 and TRBJ1-2; 8 bases are shared with TRBD1. There are 18 residues in the CDR3. Germline V gene data show CDR1 as SGDLS and CDR2 as YYNGEE. Trimming at V came to 5 bases and at J to 0 bases, leaving 15 bases not matched to a gene. CDR3 sequence (DNA): TGTGCCAGCAGTGACCAGACAGGGGATGTAAGGACTAACTATGGCTACACCTTC. The encoded protein is CASSDQTGDVRTNYGYTF.

The table lists this clone with a few counts. The CDR3 DNA is TGTGCCAGTAGTAGCGACAGGGTCGAGCAGTACTTC. It specifies CASSSDRVEQYF. This sequence joins TRBV19 and TRBJ2-7, with 7 bases aligning to TRBD1. The trim removed 4 bases at V and 6 bases at J, leaving 3 bases unmatched. Per germline, CDR1 LNHDA and CDR2 SQIVND (reference sequence). CDR3 length: 12 residues.

The V and J genes are TRBV7-8 and TRBJ1-1; D not certain. CDR1 and CDR2 from the germline V gene are SGHVS and FQNEAQ. This CDR3 has 13 amino acids. The germline V and J ends were trimmed by 8 bases and 1 base, with 11 bases remaining between them. The CDR3 here is CASYTGGNTEAFF. As DNA, the CDR3 is TGTGCCAGCTACACTGGAGGGAACACTGAAGCTTTCTTT.

V and J are TRBV27 and TRBJ2-1, with D perhaps matching TRBD1 (5 bases). Deletions cut 4 bases from V and 5 bases from J, with 15 bases between. Per germline, CDR1 MNHEY and CDR2 SMNVEV (reference sequence). This CDR3 region has 15 residues. The CDR3 sequence: CASSSSGFRDNEQFF. The CDR3 DNA sequence: TGTGCCAGCAGTTCCTCAGGGTTTAGGGACAATGAGCAGTTCTTC.

V gene TRBV9 combines with J gene TRBJ2-3, with D unresolved. The CDR3 runs to 15 residues. Germline assignment: CDR1 SGDLS and CDR2 YYNGEE. V dropped 0 bases and J dropped 7 bases, with 15 bases sitting between them. The CDR3 region is CASSVAPLPSNTQYF. The CDR3 DNA sequence: TGTGCCAGCAGCGTAGCCCCCCTTCCCTCCAATACGCAGTATTTT.

The V call is TRBV6-5, the J call TRBJ1-3, with TRBD1 matching 11 bases. Germline V gene data show CDR1 as MNHEY and CDR2 as SVGAGI. Trimming removed 6 bases from V and 2 bases from J; junction bases left unmatched: 3. CDR3 size: 15 residues. In DNA, the CDR3 is TGTGCCAGCAGGAAGGACAGGGGGCCTGGAAACACCATATATTTT. Its protein is CASRKDRGPGNTIYF.

The chain is built from TRBV19 and TRBJ2-4; 10 positions agree with TRBD1. Trimming took 9 bases from V and 4 from J; bases not matched to a gene: 3. There are 13 residues in the CDR3. Germline V CDR1 and CDR2: LNHDA, SQIVND (reference sequence). The CDR3, as DNA: TGTGCCAGCGCGGGACAGGGGAAAAACATTCAGTACTTC. As protein: CASAGQGKNIQYF.

This rearrangement joins TRBV28 to TRBJ2-3; D remains unclear. The CDR3 has 13 amino acids. Germline CDR1 reads MDHEN; CDR2 reads SYDVKM. Trimming cost V 4 bases and J 0 bases, with 5 bases left between them. CDR3 nucleotide sequence: TGTGCCAGCAGTTACACTAGCACAGATACGCAGTATTTT. This encodes CASSYTSTDTQYF.

This clone occurred a few times. The DNA of the CDR3 is TGTGCCAGCAGTGAATCGGGGGGCTATGGCTACACCTTC. Its protein is CASSESGGYGYTF. The V and J genes are TRBV6-1 and TRBJ1-2; the D gene is possibly TRBD1 (5 bases). CDR3 size: 13 residues. In germline, CDR1 is MNHNS, CDR2 SASEGT. V was pared by 2 bases and J by 4 bases, with 8 bases between.

The chain joins TRBV29-1 to TRBJ2-3; 10 bases are a match to TRBD2. CDR1 and CDR2 from the germline V gene are SQVTM and ANQGSEA. V lost 4 bases and J lost 5; bases outside the gene matches: 15. The CDR3 has 17 amino acids. CDR3 amino acids: CSVGAGRTSGAGDTQYF. The CDR3 DNA reads TGCAGCGTTGGTGCGGGTAGGACTAGCGGAGCGGGAGATACGCAGTATTTT.

The count of this clone is one. The chain links TRBV19 to TRBJ1-1, with D maybe TRBD1 (5 bases). V lost 11 bases and J 1 base, leaving 14 bases between the germline ends. Germline V CDR1 and CDR2: LNHDA, SQIVND (reference sequence). The CDR3 is 13 amino acids. The CDR3 sequence: CASKRGPNTEAFF. In nucleotides, the CDR3 is TGTGCCTCAAAAAGGGGTCCGAACACTGAAGCTTTCTTT.

The chain links TRBV28 to TRBJ1-5; D unresolved. V was trimmed by 7 bases and J by 5 bases, leaving 12 bases between them. The CDR3 covers 13 residues. Germline lookup yields CDR1 MDHEN and CDR2 SYDVKM. CDR3 protein: CASNLADDQPQHF. As DNA, the CDR3 is TGTGCCAGCAACCTGGCGGACGATCAGCCCCAGCATTTT.

The V and J genes are TRBV11-3 and TRBJ2-3; D may be TRBD2 (7 bases). This CDR3 contains 15 residues. The germline gives CDR1 SGHNT, CDR2 YENEEA. V was trimmed by 4 bases and J by 2 bases, leaving 13 bases between them. The CDR3: CASSYREGPTDTQYF. CDR3 DNA sequence: TGTGCCAGCAGCTACAGGGAGGGGCCCACAGATACGCAGTATTTT.

The chain employs TRBV4-3 and TRBJ2-5, with 10 bases lining up with TRBD2. CDR3 size: 17 residues. From germline, CDR1 is LGHNA and CDR2 YSLEER. The ends lost 0 bases at V and 5 bases at J; junction bases unmatched: 9. This CDR3 reads CASSQDAASGREETQYF. Here the CDR3 DNA reads TGCGCCAGCAGCCAAGATGCGGCTAGCGGGAGAGAGGAGACCCAGTACTTC.

CDR3 DNA sequence: TGTGCCACCAGCAGAGAAGCGGTGTTTTTAGAGGGCAATCAGCCCCAGCATTTT. As protein: CATSREAVFLEGNQPQHF. The chain joins TRBV15 to TRBJ1-5; D not certain. The CDR3 sequence is 18 residues long. CDR1 LNHNV and CDR2 YYDKDF come from the germline V gene (reference sequence). The V end was cut by 0 bases, the J end by 2 bases, with 17 bases between.

This rearrangement joins TRBV5-6 to TRBJ2-5; tentative D call: TRBD1 (6 bases). This CDR3 contains 16 residues. V lost 3 bases and J 5 bases, leaving 20 bases between the germline ends. Germline CDR1 SGHDT, CDR2 YYEEEE. Here the CDR3 reads CASSSVTGSLLETQYF. The CDR3 DNA follows: TGTGCCAGCAGCTCCGTGACAGGTTCTCTTTTGGAGACCCAGTACTTC.

The gene calls are TRBV10-3 and TRBJ1-2, with D hard to call. This CDR3 has 13 residues. From germline, CDR1 is ENHRY and CDR2 SYGVKD. V lost 3 bases and J 5 bases, leaving 10 bases between the germline ends. CDR3 amino acids: CAISDGDAYGYTF. CDR3 bases: TGTGCCATCAGTGACGGAGACGCATATGGCTACACCTTC.

The J gene is TRBJ1-5, the V gene TRBV6-5; TRBD1 aligns across 8 bases. In germline, CDR1 is MNHEY, CDR2 SVGAGI. The CDR3 length is 15 residues. V shed 6 bases and J 5 bases; nucleotides not matched to a gene: 9. CDR3 residues: CASSLGQGWDQPQHF. CDR3 bases: TGTGCCAGCAGCCTTGGACAGGGCTGGGATCAGCCCCAGCATTTT.

J is TRBJ2-3 and V is TRBV4-3, with D perhaps TRBD1 (5 bases). Trimming stripped 0 bases from V and 3 bases from J, with 16 bases between. The CDR3 sequence is 17 residues long. Per the germline V gene, CDR1 is LGHNA and CDR2 is YSLEER. Written as DNA, the CDR3 is TGCGCCAGCAGCCAAGATCAGACAGCCTTCAGAACAGATACGCAGTATTTT. Its translation: CASSQDQTAFRTDTQYF.

J is TRBJ1-5 and V is TRBV27; D not certain. The ends were cut back, 6 bases at V and 0 bases at J, with 9 bases in the middle. CDR1 and CDR2 (germline): MNHEY, SMNVEV (reference sequence). This CDR3 is 14 amino acids long. Here the CDR3 reads CASSSRNSNQPQHF. Written as DNA, the CDR3 is TGTGCCAGCAGCTCCCGGAATAGCAATCAGCCCCAGCATTTT.